This entry describes one T cell receptor (beta chain). The antigen remains undetermined. It was with 60 Vbeta and 13 Jbeta primers that the PCR ran. Using immunoSEQ multiplex PCR, the repertoire was profiled, and TCRdb retains in-frame clones only, with some absent. In the table there are over 120,000 clones, 75% of which are singletons. This CDR3 spans 13 amino acids. The germline gives CDR1 SGHDN, CDR2 FVKESK. V lost 0 bases to trimming and J lost 0 bases, with 2 bases between them. This sample stems from a study of cytomegalovirus exposure and HLA in healthy donors. As for the study in general: Falling in the Caucasian-associated ancestry cluster were roughly 86% of under 500 genotyped donors. Study outcomes and limitations: With later analysis, a missense DCLRE1C variant became linked to TCR beta V- and J-gene trimming. Later on, analysis showed that most CMV-associated TCR beta chains appeared to be HLA-restricted.

This sequence joins TRBV14 and TRBJ1-1; D is ambiguous. The sequenced sample was PBMCs. This receptor was taken from a man aged 30-40 years in good health and CMV-seronegative. CDR3 sequence reads: CASSQDLNTEAFF. CDR3 bases: TGTGCCAGCAGCCAAGACTTGAACACTGAAGCTTTCTTT.